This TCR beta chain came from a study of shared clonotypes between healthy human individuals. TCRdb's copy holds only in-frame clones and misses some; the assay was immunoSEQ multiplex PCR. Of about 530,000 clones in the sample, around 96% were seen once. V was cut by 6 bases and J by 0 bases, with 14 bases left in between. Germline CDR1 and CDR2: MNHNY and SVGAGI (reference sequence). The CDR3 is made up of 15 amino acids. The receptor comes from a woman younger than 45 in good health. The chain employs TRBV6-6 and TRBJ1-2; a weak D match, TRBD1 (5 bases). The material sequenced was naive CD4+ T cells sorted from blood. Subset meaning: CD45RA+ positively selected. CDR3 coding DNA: TGTGCCAGCAGCCGTTTGACAGATTCTAACTATGGCTACACCTTC. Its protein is CASSRLTDSNYGYTF.